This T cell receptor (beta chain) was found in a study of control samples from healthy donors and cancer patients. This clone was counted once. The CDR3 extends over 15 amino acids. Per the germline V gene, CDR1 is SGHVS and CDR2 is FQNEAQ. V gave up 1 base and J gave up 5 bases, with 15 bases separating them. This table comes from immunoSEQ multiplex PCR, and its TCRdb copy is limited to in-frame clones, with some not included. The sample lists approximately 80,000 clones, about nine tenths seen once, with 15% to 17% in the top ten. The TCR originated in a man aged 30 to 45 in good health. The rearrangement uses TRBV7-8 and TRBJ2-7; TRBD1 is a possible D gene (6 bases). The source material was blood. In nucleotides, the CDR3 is TGTGCCAGCAGCTTAGGTAGGGGGATCGGCCACGAGCAGTACTTC. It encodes CASSLGRGIGHEQYF.